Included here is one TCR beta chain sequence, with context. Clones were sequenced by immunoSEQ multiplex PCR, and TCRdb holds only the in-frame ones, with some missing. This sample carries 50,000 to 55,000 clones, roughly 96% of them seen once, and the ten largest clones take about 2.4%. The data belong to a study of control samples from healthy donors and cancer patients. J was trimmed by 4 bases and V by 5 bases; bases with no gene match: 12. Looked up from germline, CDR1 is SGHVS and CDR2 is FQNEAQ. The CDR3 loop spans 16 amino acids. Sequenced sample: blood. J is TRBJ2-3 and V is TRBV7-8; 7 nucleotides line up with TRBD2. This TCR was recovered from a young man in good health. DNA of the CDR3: TGTGCCAGCAGCCTAAGTATTGGCGGGAGCGCAGATACGCAGTATTTT. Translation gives CASSLSIGGSADTQYF.